The T cell receptor (beta chain) described here comes from a study of cytomegalovirus exposure and HLA in healthy donors. Study observations and caveats: Earlier results showed most TCR beta V segments being productive about 90% or about 30% of the time.

It was healthy bone marrow donors who served as donors. Concerning this clone itself: Its antigen is currently unknown.

The PCR made use of 60 Vbeta and 13 Jbeta primers. Profiled with immunoSEQ multiplex PCR; TCRdb holds only in-frame clones, not every one. This table holds 150,000 to 200,000 clones, around four fifths found once. Germline values: CDR1 SEHNR, CDR2 FQNEAQ (reference sequence). V lost 4 bases, J lost 4 bases, and 19 bases lay in between. This CDR3 spans 16 amino acids. The sample comprised PBMCs. This chain joins TRBV7-9 and TRBJ2-5; D perhaps matches TRBD2 (5 bases). The clonotype originates from a man younger than 35 in good health and CMV-seropositive. The CDR3 here is CASSSGDPVATETQYF. The CDR3 DNA is TGTGCCAGCAGCTCCGGGGATCCAGTGGCGACAGAGACCCAGTACTTC.